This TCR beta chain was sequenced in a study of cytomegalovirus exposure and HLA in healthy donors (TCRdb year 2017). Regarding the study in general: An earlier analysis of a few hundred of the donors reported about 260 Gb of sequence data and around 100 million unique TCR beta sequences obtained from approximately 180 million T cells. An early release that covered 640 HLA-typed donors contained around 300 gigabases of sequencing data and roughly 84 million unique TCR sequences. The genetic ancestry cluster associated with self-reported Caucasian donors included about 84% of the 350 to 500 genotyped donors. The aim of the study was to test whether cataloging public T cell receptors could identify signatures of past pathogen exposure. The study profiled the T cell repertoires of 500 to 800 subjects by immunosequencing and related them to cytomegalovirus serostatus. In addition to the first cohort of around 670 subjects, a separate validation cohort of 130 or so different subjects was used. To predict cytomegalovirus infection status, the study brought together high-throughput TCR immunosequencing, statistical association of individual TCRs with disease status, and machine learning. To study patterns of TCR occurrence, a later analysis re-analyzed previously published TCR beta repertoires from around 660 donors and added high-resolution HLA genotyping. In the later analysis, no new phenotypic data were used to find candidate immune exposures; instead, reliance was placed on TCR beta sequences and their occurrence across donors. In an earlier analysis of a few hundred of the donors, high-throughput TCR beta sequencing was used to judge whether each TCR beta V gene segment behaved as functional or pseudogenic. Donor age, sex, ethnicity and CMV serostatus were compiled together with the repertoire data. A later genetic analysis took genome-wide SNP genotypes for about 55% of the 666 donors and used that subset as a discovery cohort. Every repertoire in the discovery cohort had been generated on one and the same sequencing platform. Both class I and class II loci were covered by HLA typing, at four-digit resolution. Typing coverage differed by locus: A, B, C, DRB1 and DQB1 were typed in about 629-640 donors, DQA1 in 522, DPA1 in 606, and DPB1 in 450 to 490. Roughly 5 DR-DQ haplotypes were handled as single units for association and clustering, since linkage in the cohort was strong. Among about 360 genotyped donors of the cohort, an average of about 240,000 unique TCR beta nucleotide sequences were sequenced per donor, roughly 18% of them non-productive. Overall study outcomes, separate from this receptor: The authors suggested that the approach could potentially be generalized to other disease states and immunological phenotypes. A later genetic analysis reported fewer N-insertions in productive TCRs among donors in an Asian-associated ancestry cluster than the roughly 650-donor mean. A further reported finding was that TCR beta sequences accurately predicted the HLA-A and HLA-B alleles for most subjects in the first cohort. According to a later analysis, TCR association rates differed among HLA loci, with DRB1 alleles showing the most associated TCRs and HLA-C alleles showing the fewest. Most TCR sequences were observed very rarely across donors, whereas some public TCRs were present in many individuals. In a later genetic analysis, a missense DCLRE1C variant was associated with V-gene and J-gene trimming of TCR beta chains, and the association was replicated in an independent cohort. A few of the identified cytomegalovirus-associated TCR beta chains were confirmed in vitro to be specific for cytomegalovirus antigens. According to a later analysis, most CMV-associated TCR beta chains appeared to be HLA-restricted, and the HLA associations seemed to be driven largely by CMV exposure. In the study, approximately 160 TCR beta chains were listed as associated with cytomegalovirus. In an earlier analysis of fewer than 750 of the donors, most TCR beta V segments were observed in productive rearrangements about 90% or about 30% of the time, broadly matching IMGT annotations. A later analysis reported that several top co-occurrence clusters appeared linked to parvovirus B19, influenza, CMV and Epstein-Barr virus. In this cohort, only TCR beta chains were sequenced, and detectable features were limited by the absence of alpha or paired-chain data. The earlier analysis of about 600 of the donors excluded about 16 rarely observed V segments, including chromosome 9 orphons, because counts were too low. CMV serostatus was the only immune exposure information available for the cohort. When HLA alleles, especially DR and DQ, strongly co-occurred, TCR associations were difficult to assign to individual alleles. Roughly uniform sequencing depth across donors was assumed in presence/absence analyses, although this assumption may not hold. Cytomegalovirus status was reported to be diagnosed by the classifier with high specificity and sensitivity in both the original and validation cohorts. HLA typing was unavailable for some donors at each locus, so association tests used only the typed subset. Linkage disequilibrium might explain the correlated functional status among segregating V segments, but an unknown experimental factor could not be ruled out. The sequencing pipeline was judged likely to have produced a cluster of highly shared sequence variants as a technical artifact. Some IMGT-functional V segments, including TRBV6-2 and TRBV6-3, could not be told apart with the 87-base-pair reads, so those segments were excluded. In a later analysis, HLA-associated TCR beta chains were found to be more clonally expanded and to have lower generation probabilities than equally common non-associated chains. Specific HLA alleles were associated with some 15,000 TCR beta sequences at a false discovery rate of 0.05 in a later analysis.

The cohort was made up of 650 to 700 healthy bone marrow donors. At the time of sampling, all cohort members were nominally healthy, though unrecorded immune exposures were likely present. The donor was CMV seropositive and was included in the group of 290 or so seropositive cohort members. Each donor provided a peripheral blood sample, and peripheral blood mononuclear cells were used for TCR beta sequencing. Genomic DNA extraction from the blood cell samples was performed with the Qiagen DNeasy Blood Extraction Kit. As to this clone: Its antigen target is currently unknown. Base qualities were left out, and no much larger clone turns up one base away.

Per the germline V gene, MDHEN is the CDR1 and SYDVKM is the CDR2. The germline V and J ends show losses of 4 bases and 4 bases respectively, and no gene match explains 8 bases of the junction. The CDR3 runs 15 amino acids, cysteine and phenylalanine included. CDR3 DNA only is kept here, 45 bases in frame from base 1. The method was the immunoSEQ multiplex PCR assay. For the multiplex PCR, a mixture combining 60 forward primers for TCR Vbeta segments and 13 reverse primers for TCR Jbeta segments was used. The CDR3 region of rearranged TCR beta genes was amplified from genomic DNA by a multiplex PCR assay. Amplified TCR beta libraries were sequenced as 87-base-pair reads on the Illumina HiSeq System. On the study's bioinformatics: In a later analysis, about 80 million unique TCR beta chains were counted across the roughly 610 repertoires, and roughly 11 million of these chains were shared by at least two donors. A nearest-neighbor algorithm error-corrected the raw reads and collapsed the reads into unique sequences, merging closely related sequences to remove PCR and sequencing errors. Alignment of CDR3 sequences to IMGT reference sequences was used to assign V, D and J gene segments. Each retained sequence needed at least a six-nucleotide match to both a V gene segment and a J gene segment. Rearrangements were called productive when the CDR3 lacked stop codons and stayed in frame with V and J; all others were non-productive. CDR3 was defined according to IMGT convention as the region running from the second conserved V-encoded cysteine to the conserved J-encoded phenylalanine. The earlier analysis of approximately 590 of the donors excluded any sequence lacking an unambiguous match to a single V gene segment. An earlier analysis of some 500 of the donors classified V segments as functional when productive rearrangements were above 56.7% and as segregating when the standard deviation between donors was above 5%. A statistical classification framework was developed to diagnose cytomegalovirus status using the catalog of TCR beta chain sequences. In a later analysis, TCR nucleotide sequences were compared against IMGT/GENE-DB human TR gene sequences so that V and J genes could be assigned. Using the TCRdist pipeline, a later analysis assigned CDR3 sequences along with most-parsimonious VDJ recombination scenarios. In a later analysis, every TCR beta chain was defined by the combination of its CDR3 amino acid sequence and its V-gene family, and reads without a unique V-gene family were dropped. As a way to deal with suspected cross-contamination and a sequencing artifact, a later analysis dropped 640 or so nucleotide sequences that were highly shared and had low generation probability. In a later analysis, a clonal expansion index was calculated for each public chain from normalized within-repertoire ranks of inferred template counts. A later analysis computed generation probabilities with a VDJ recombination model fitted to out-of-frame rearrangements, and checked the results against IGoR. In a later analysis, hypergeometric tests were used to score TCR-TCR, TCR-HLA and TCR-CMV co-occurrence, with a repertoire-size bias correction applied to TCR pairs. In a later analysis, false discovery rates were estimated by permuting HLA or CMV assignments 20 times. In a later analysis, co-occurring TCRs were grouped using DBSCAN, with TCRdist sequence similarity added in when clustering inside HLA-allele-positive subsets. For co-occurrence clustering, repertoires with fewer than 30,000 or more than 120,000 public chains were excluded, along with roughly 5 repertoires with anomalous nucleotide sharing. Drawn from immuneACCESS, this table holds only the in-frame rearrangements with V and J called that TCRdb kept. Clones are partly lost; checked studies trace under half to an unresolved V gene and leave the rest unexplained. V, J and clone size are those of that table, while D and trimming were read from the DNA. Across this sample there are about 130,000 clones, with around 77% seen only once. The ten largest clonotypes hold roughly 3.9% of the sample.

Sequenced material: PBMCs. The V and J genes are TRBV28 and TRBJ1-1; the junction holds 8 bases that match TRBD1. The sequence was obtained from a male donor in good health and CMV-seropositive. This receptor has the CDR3 CASSSPTGTGTEAFF. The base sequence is TGTGCCAGCAGTTCGCCAACCGGGACAGGCACTGAAGCTTTCTTT.